Reported below is one TCR beta chain. No antigen is known for it. Base qualities are missing; no much larger clone stands one base away. These data originate in a study of cytomegalovirus exposure and HLA in healthy donors (TCRdb year 2017). For context, the study as a whole: A later analysis indicated that the 120 or so validation repertoires were generated on the platform also employed for the 600 to 750 repertoires of the first cohort. Along with the roughly 710-subject first cohort, a separate validation cohort of over 90 different subjects was used. The study was designed to test whether signatures of past pathogen exposure could be identified by cataloging public T cell receptors. The study combined high-throughput TCR immunosequencing, statistical association of individual TCRs with disease status, and machine learning to predict cytomegalovirus infection status.

The investigation overall reported the following: Across donors, most TCR sequences were observed very rarely, whereas some public TCRs were present in many individuals. The classifier was reported to diagnose cytomegalovirus status with high specificity and sensitivity in both the original and validation cohorts. The authors suggested that the approach could potentially be extended to other disease states and immunological phenotypes. In vitro tests confirmed that a few of the cytomegalovirus-associated TCR beta chains recognize cytomegalovirus antigens. All 130 or so repertoires were used to score co-occurrence in the validation cohort in a later analysis, because that analysis had no HLA typing for the cohort. In a later analysis, TCRs clustered in the first cohort were found to also tend to co-occur in the 130 or so validation repertoires, with 94% of cluster scores above 0. The study listed over 150 TCR beta chains as associated with cytomegalovirus.

Receptor amplification or capture employed the immunoSEQ multiplex PCR assay. The authors' pipeline ran thus. To diagnose cytomegalovirus status from the catalog of TCR beta chain sequences, a statistical classification framework was built. TCRdb took this table from immuneACCESS and kept in-frame rearrangements with V and J called. Such tables lack part of the clones; where checked against another copy, unresolved V genes explain under half of the gap, and the rest is unexplained. V, J and clone size are those of that table, while D and trimming were read from the DNA. This sample comprises 130,000 or so clones, more than 75% of them detected only once. The top ten clones comprise 2% to 2.5% of the sample. At the junction V is shortened by 2 bases and J by 0 bases, with 14 bases in between. The germline V gene (reference sequence) yields WNHNN for CDR1 and SYGVQD for CDR2. The CDR3 holds 16 amino acids from the cysteine to the phenylalanine. The entry retains the CDR3 DNA only, 48 bases that are in frame from base 1.

Donors formed part of the validation cohort, which comprised over a hundred subjects and was distinct from the first cohort of fewer than 750 subjects. The clonotype comes from a woman aged 25 to 45 in good health and CMV-seronegative. The sample taken for sequencing was PBMCs. The rearrangement joined TRBV10-1 to TRBJ2-7; the D gene is perhaps TRBD1, from 5 matching bases. The nucleotide sequence is TGCGCCAGCAGTGAGAAGGTCAGGGTGAGCTCCTACGAGCAGTACTTC. Its translation reads: CASSEKVRVSSYEQYF.